The source of this T cell receptor beta chain is a study of T-cell reconstitution after alpha-beta-depleted transplantation in children. Whole-study findings and limits: Reportedly, only several hundred clones from non-depleted graft cells drove alpha-beta T-cell counts at about two months. Newly produced T cells mostly accounted for T-cell counts and diversity one year post-transplant. TCRbeta diversity was high at day 60 in some patients (a result of surviving recipient T cells and thymic progenitors).

The CDR3 extends over 15 amino acids. Germline assignment: CDR1 LGHNA and CDR2 YSLEER. J lost 5 bases, V lost 4 bases, and 9 bases had no gene match. For TCRbeta, the library was prepared with unique molecular identifiers. TCRdb analysed the PCR reads with MiXCR anew, one entry per CDR3 protein. The repertoire holds approximately 1,000,000 distinct CDR3 sequences, with 25% to 35% as singletons. This clonotype turned up a few times. No antigen is known for it. This specimen was PBMCs, mostly from graft donor cells, taken 360 days after TCRalphabeta/CD19-depleted stem cell transplant. The chain joins TRBV4-3 to TRBJ2-5, with 8 bases matching TRBD1. The source is a boy younger than two who had a stem cell transplant for SCID, so the T cells may come from the graft donor. CDR3 protein: CASSLGDRFSETQYF. Here the CDR3 DNA reads TGCGCCAGCAGCCTTGGGGACAGGTTTTCGGAGACCCAGTACTTC.